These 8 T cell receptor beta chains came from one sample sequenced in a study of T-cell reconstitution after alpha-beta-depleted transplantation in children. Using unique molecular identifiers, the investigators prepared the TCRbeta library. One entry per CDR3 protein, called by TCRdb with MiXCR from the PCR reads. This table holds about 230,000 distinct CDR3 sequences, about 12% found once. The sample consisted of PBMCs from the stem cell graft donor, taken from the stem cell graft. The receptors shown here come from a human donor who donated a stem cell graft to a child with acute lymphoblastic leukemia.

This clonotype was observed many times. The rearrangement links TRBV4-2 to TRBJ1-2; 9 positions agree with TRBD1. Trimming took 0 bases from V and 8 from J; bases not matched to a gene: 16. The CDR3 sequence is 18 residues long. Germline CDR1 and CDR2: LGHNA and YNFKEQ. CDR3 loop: CASSQDEGTGIGLGGYTF. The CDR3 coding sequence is TGTGCCAGCAGCCAAGATGAGGGGACAGGGATCGGGTTAGGCGGCTACACCTTC.

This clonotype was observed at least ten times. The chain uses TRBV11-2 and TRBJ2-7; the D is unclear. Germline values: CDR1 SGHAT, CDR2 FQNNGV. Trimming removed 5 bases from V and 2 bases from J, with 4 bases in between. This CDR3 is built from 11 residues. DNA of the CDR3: TGTGCCAGCAGCCTTCCCTACGAGCAGTACTTC. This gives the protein CASSLPYEQYF.

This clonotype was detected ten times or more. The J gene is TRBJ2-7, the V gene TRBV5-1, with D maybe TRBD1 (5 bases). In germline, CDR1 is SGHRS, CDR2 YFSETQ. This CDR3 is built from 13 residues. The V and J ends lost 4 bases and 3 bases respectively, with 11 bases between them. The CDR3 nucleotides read TGCGCCAGCAGCGTCAGGGATTTCTACGAGCAGTACTTC. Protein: CASSVRDFYEQYF.

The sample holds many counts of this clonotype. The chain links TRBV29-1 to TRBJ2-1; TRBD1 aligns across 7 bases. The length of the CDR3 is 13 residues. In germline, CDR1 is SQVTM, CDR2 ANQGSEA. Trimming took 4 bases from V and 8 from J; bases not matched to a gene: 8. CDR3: CSVAGQRTDEQFF. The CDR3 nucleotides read TGCAGCGTTGCGGGACAGCGCACCGATGAGCAGTTCTTC.

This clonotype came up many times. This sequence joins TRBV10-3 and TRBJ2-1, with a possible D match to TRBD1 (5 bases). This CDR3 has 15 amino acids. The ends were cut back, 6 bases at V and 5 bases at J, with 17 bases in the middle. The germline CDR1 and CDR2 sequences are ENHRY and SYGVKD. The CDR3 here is CAIRNATESHNEQFF. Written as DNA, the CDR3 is TGTGCCATCAGGAATGCGACAGAGTCCCACAATGAGCAGTTCTTC.

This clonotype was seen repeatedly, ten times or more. The CDR3 DNA follows: TGCAGTGCCGGTCGGGGGGCTGGCTACACCTTC. It specifies CSAGRGAGYTF. The chain recombines TRBV20-1 with TRBJ1-2, with D perhaps TRBD1 (6 bases). V lost 6 bases to trimming and J lost 7 bases, with 12 bases between them. CDR3 length: 11 amino acids. Germline CDR1 is DFQATT and CDR2 is SNEGSKA (reference sequence).

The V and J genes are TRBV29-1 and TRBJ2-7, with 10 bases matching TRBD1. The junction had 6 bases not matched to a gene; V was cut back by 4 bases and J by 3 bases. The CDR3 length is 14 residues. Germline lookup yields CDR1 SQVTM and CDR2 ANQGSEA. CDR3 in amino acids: CSVANRDRGYEQYF. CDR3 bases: TGCAGCGTTGCTAACCGGGACAGGGGCTACGAGCAGTACTTC.

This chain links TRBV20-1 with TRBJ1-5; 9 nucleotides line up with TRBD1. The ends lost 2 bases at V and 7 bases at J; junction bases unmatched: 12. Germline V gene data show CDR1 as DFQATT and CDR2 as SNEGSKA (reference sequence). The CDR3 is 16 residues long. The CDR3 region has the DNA TGCAGTGCTAGACCCAGTACAGGGGGCAACGTGCAGCCCCAGCATTTT. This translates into CSARPSTGGNVQPQHF.